The source of this T cell receptor (beta chain) is a study of chemoradiotherapy in HPV16-positive cancers. The assay was immunoSEQ multiplex PCR, and TCRdb's table has in-frame clones only and misses some. Of tens of thousands of clones listed, around nine tenths are singletons. The CDR3 extends over 13 amino acids. Germline V gene data show CDR1 as MNHNS and CDR2 as SASEGT. V was cut by 4 bases and J by 1 base, with 7 bases left in between. Sequencing used blood, obtained from a patient who underwent chemoradiotherapy. This chain connects TRBV6-1 to TRBJ1-1; D is uncertain. This clonotype was sampled from a human donor with HPV-associated anogenital cancer. The CDR3 DNA sequence: TGTGCCAGCAGTGGGACGCCGAACACTGAAGCTTTCTTT. It is translated as CASSGTPNTEAFF.